This T cell receptor beta chain comes out of a study of molecular identifiers for immune sequencing clone quantification. Notes on the study in general: Clones above 20 RNA copies held over 98% of effector molecules, under 1% in naive cells. Jurkat TCR RNA from one cell was spiked into some 1 million naive cells, and it was reportedly detectable there.

The germline V and J ends were trimmed by 0 bases and 4 bases, with 3 bases remaining between them. The CDR3 is made up of 12 amino acids. CDR1 GTSNPN and CDR2 SVGIG come from the germline V gene (reference sequence). About this clonotype: Its matching antigen is unknown.

From the PCR reads, TCRdb called clonotypes with MiXCR, one entry per CDR3 protein. The table lists approximately 550,000 distinct CDR3 sequences, about 25% of them singletons. The chain combines TRBV30 with TRBJ2-2; D is uncertain. Sequenced sample: naive CD8+ T cells from blood, with Jurkat cell RNA spiked in. Subset described: FACS-sorted CD8+CD4-CCR7+CD45RA+ naive T cells. The sequence was obtained from a human donor in good health. Some libraries in this study had Jurkat cell RNA spiked in. This CDR3 is CAWSVRTGELFF. The CDR3 nucleotides are TGTGCCTGGAGTGTACGCACCGGGGAGCTGTTTTTT.